The sequence of this T cell receptor beta chain was determined in a study of shared clonotypes between healthy human individuals. Study-level findings and limits: Shared across a handful of donors were 5% to 6% of the naive CD4 clonotypes.

Concerning this clone itself: Its target is unknown.

CDR1 is SNHLY, CDR2 FYNNEI, per germline. There are 14 residues in the CDR3. V lost 4 bases and J 5 bases, leaving 12 bases between the germline ends. Clones were read by immunoSEQ multiplex PCR, and TCRdb kept only the in-frame ones, dropping some. The top ten hold approximately 24% of the sample, which has about 100,000 clones, about 70% seen once. Sequences were obtained from memory CD8+ T cells sorted from blood. Stated subset: CD45RO+ cells pooled with CCR7-negative TemRA cells. The chain uses TRBV2 and TRBJ1-5; no clear D gene. The TCR originated in a young woman in good health. The CDR3 nucleotides read TGTGCCAGCAGTGCGAGTTATGGCGATCAGCCCCAGCATTTT. Encoded protein: CASSASYGDQPQHF.